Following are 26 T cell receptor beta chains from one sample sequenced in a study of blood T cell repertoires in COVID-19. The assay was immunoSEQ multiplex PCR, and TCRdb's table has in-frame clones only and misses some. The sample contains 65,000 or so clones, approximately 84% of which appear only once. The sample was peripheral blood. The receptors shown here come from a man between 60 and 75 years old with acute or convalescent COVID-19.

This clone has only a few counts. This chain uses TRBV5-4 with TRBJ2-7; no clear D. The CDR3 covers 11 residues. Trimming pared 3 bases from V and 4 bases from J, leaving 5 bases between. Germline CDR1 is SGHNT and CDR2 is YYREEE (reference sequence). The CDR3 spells CASSSLYEQYF. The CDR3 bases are TGTGCCAGCAGCTCTCTTTACGAGCAGTACTTC.

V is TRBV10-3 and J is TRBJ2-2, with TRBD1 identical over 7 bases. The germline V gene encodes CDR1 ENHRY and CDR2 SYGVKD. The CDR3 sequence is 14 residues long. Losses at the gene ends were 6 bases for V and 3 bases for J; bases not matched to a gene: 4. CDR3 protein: CAIRFDRDTGELFF. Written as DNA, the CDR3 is TGTGCCATCAGATTCGACAGGGACACCGGGGAGCTGTTTTTT.

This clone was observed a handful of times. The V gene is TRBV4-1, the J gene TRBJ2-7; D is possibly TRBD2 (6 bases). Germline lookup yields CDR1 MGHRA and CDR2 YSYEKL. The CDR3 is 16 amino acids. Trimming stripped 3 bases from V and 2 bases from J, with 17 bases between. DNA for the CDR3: TGCGCCAGCAGCCAGAGGAGGGAACAGTCCACCTACGAGCAGTACTTC. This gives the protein CASSQRREQSTYEQYF.

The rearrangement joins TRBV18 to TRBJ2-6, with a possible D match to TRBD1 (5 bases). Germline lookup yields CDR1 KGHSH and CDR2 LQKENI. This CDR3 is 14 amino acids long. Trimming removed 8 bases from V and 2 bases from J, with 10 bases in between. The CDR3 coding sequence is TGTGCCAGCCGCTGGGGCACTGGGGCCAACGTCCTGACTTTC. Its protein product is CASRWGTGANVLTF.

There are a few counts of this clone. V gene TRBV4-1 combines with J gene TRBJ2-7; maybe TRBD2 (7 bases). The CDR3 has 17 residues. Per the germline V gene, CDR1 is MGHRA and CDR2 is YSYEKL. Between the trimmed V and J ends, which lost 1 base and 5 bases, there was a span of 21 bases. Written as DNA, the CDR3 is TGCGCCAGCAGCCAAGTCCTACGTGGGGGGGGGCCCCACGAGCAGTACTTC. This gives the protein CASSQVLRGGGPHEQYF.

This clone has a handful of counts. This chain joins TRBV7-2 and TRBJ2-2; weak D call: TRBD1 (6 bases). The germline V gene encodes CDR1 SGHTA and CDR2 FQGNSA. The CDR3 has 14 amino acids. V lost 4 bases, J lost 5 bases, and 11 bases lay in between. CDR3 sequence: CASSYRVRTGELFF. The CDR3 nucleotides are TGTGCCAGCAGCTACAGGGTGAGGACCGGGGAGCTGTTTTTT.

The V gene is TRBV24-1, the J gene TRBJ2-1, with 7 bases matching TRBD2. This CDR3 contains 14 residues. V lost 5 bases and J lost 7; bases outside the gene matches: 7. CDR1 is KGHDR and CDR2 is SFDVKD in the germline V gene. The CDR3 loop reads CATSALGGLNEQFF. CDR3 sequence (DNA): TGTGCCACCAGTGCTCTGGGGGGGTTGAATGAGCAGTTCTTC.

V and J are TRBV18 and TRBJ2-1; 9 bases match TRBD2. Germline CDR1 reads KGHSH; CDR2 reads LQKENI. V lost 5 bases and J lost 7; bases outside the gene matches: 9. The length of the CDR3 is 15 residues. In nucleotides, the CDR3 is TGTGCCAGCTCATCATTAGCGGGGGCGAAGAATGAGCAGTTCTTC. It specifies CASSSLAGAKNEQFF.

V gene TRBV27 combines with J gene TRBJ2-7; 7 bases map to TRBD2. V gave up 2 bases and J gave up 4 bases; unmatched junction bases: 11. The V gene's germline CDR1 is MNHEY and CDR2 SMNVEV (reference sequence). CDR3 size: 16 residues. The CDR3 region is CASSLGPAGAFYEQYF. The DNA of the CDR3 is TGTGCCAGCAGTTTAGGGCCCGCGGGAGCCTTTTACGAGCAGTACTTC.

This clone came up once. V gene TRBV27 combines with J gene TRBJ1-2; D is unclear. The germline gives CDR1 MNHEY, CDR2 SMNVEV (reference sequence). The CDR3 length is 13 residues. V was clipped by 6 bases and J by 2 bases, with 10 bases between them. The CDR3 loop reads CASRSTGNYGYTF. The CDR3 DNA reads TGTGCCAGCAGGTCGACGGGGAACTATGGCTACACCTTC.

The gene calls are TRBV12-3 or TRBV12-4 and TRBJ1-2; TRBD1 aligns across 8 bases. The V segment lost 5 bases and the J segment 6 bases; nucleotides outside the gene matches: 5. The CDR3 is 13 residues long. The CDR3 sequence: CASSPQGEDGYTF. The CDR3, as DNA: TGTGCCAGCAGTCCACAGGGGGAGGATGGCTACACCTTC.

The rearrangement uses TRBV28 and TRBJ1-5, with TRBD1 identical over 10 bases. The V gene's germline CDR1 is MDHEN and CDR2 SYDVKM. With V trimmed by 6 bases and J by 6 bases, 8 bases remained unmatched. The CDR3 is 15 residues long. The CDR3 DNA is TGTGCCAGCAGCCGGGACAGGGGTGGTGGTCAGCCCCAGCATTTT. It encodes CASSRDRGGGQPQHF.

The CDR3 sequence: CASSLVGQESNYGYTF. CDR3 DNA sequence: TGTGCCAGCAGCTTAGTGGGACAGGAGAGTAACTATGGCTACACCTTC. The rearrangement uses TRBV7-9 and TRBJ1-2; 8 bases line up with TRBD1. The CDR3 loop spans 16 amino acids. Germline-derived CDR1 and CDR2 are SEHNR and FQNEAQ (reference sequence). V dropped 1 base and J dropped 1; count of bases not matched to a gene: 5.

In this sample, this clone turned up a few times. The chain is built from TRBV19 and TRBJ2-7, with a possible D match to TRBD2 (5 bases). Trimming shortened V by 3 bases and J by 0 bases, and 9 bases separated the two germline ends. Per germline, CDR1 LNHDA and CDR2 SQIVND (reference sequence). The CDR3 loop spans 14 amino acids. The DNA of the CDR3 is TGTGCCAGTAGTATCGGTGGGAGCTCCTACGAGCAGTACTTC. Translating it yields CASSIGGSSYEQYF.

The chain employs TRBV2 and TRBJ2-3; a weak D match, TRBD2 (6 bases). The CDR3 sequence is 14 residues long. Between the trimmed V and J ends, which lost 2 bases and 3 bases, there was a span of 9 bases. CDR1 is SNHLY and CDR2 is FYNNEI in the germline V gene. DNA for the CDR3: TGTGCCAGCAGTGAATCGACTAGTACAGATACGCAGTATTTT. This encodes CASSESTSTDTQYF.

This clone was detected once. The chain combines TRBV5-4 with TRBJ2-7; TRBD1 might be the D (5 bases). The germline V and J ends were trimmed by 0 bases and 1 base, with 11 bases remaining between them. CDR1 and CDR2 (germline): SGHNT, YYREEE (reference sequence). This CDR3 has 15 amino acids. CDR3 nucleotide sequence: TGTGCCAGCAGCTTGGGATCACAGGCGTCCTACGAGCAGTACTTC. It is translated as CASSLGSQASYEQYF. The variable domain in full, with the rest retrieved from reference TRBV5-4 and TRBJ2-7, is ETGVTQSPTHLIKTRGQQVTLRCSSQSGHNTVSWYQQALGQGPQFIFQYYREEENGRGNFPPRFSGLQFPNYSSELNVNALELDDSALYLCASSLGSQASYEQYFGPGTRLTVT.

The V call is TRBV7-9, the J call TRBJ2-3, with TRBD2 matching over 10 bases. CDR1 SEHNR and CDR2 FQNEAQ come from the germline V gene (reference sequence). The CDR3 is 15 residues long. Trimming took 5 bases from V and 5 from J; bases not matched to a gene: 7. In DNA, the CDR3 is TGTGCCAGCAGCCCCGGGACTAGCGTACAAGATACGCAGTATTTT. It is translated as CASSPGTSVQDTQYF.

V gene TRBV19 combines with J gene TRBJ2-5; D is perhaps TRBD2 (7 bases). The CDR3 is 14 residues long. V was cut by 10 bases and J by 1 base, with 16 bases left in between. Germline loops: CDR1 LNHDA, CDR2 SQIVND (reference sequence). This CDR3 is CANEWRGGQETQYF. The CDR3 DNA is TGTGCCAACGAATGGAGGGGGGGCCAAGAGACCCAGTACTTC.

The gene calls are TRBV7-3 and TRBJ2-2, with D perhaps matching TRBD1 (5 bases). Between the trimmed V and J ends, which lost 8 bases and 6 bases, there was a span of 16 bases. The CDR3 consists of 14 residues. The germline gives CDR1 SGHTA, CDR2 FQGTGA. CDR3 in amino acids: CASSDGQVAGELFF. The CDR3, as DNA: TGTGCCAGCTCCGACGGACAAGTCGCCGGGGAGCTGTTTTTT.

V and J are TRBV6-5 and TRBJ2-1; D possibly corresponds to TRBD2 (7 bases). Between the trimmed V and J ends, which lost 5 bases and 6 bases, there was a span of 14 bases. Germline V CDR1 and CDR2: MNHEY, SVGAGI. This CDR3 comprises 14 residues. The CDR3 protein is CASSRGGSSNEQFF. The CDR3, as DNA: TGTGCCAGCAGTAGGGGGGGTAGCAGCAATGAGCAGTTCTTC.

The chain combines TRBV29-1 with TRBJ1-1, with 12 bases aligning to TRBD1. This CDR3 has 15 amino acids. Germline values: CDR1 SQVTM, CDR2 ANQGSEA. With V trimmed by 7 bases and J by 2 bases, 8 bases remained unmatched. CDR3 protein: CSAAGTGGINTEAFF. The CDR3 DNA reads TGCAGCGCAGCCGGGACAGGGGGCATCAACACTGAAGCTTTCTTT.

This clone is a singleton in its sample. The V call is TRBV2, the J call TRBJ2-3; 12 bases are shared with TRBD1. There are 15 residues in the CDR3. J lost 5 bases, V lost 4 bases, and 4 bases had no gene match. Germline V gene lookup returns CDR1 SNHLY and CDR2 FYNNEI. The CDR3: CASSAGTGGGDTQYF. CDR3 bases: TGTGCCAGCAGTGCCGGGACAGGGGGCGGAGATACGCAGTATTTT.

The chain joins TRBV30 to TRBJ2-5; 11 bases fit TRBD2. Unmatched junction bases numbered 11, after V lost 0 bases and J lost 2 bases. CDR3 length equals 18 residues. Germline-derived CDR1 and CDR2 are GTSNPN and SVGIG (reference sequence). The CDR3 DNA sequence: TGTGCCTGGAGTGTACATTTCCCACTAGCGGGGGTACAAGAGACCCAGTACTTC. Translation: CAWSVHFPLAGVQETQYF.

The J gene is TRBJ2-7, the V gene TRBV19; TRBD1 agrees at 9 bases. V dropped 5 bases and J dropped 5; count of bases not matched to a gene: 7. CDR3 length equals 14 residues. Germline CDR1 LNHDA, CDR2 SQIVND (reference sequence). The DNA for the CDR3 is TGTGCCAGTAGTCCCGGGACAGGGACCCACGAGCAGTACTTC. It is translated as CASSPGTGTHEQYF.

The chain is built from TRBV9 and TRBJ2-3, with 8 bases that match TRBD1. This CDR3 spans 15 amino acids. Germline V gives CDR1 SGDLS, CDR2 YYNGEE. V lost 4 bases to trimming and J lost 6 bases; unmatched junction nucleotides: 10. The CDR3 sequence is CASSLSGRGPDTQYF. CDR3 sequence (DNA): TGTGCCAGCAGCCTAAGCGGCAGGGGGCCTGATACGCAGTATTTT.

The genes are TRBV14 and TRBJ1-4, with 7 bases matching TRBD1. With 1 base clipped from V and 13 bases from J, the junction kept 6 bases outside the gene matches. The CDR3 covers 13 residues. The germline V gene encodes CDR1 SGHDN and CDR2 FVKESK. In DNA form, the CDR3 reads TGTGCCAGCAGCCAAGGCGTGACAGGGCGACTGTTTTTT. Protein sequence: CASSQGVTGRLFF.